This TCR beta chain was sequenced for a study of blood T cells in healthy people across ages. The V gene lost 4 bases and the J gene lost 1 base, with 13 bases spanning the gap. Germline CDR1 reads ENHRY; CDR2 reads SYGVKD. This CDR3 is 15 amino acids long. Whole-study findings and limits: Naive T cell percentage by flow cytometry tracked strongly with beta diversity.

In its sample, this clonotype was seen a few times. Its antigen remains unidentified. Alongside a J-beta primer mix, a sample-barcoded 5' primer served in a second PCR lasting roughly 7 to 11 cycles. Each TCR beta cDNA got a 12-nucleotide random molecular identifier. One entry per CDR3 protein results from TCRdb running MiXCR on the 5' RACE reads. The repertoire holds over a million distinct CDR3 sequences, with 40% to 55% as singletons. V usage is TRBV10-3 and J usage is TRBJ1-2; D not certain. The sample was blood. This TCR came from an older woman in good health. CDR3 loop: CAISADGASNYGYTF. The CDR3 nucleotides are TGTGCCATCAGTGCGGACGGAGCCAGTAACTATGGCTACACCTTC.